These 27 T cell receptor beta chains were all obtained from the same sample, sequenced in a study of blood T cell repertoires in COVID-19. Sequencing was performed with immunoSEQ multiplex PCR; in TCRdb, only in-frame clones are kept and a portion is missing. Of approximately 93,000 clones detected, 80% to 90% appear once; the ten largest clones hold 25% to 30%. The sequencing sample was made of peripheral blood. These receptors originate from a man aged 50 to 59 with active or convalescent COVID-19.

For the CDR3, the DNA is TGTGCCAGTAGTATCCGGGGAACGGATGGAAACACCATATATTTT. The encoded protein is CASSIRGTDGNTIYF. The rearrangement joins TRBV19 to TRBJ1-3, with D uncertain. CDR3 length equals 15 residues. From germline, CDR1 is LNHDA and CDR2 SQIVND (reference sequence). Deletions cut 3 bases from V and 3 bases from J, with 12 bases between.

V usage is TRBV18 and J usage is TRBJ1-5, with a tentative D call TRBD1 (6 bases). The CDR3 is 13 amino acids. V dropped 3 bases and J dropped 4 bases, with 7 bases sitting between them. From germline, CDR1 is KGHSH and CDR2 LQKENI. DNA for the CDR3: TGTGCCAGCTCACCTGACAGGAATCAGCCCCAGCATTTT. Its translation: CASSPDRNQPQHF. Complete variable domain (other parts from reference TRBV18 and TRBJ1-5): NAGVMQNPRHLVRRRGQEARLRCSPMKGHSHVYWYRQLPEEGLKFMVYLQKENIIDESGMPKERFSAEFPKEGPSILRIQQVVRGDSAAYFCASSPDRNQPQHFGDGTRLSIL.

This chain uses TRBV6-5 with TRBJ1-2; 10 positions match TRBD1. With V trimmed by 7 bases and J by 8 bases, 1 base remained unmatched. The CDR3 spans 11 residues. Germline CDR1 reads MNHEY; CDR2 reads SVGAGI. The CDR3 is CASKGQGGYTF. Written as DNA, the CDR3 is TGTGCCAGCAAGGGACAGGGGGGCTACACCTTC.

Note on this clone: One junction end disagrees with the germline gene, perhaps due to a read error. The V gene is TRBV2, the J gene TRBJ1-6, with D hard to call. Germline CDR1 and CDR2: SNHLY and FYNNEI. There are 14 residues in the CDR3. The CDR3 here is CASSELWENSLLHF. The DNA for the CDR3 is TGTGCCAGCAGTGAATTATGGGAGAATTCACTCCTCCACTTT. The complete variable domain, with remaining parts taken from reference TRBV2 and TRBJ1-6, reads EPEVTQTPSHQVTQMGQEVILRCVPISNHLYFYWYRQILGQKVEFLVSFYNNEISEKSEIFDDQFSVERPDGSNFTLKIRSTKLEDSAMYFCASSELWENSLLHFGNGTRLTVT.

The CDR3 here is CASSSIGRDTQYF. The CDR3 nucleotides read TGTGCCAGCAGCTCAATCGGTCGAGATACGCAGTATTTT. The gene calls are TRBV11-2 and TRBJ2-3; D is ambiguous. V was shortened by 4 bases and J by 5 bases, with 10 bases between the two germline ends. CDR1 is SGHAT, CDR2 FQNNGV, per germline. There are 13 residues in the CDR3.

This chain joins TRBV7-2 and TRBJ2-7, with 8 nucleotides matching TRBD2. This CDR3 is 15 amino acids long. V shed 2 bases and J 3 bases; nucleotides not matched to a gene: 6. Per germline, CDR1 SGHTA and CDR2 FQGNSA. CDR3 protein: CASSLTGLAGYEQYF. In nucleotides, the CDR3 is TGTGCCAGCAGCTTAACCGGCCTAGCGGGCTACGAGCAGTACTTC.

V is TRBV30 and J is TRBJ2-5, with D perhaps matching TRBD2 (5 bases). In germline, CDR1 is GTSNPN, CDR2 SVGIG (reference sequence). This CDR3 comprises 14 residues. V shed 2 bases and J shed 4 bases, with 14 bases lying between them. CDR3 in amino acids: CAWSNRGAVETQYF. DNA of the CDR3: TGTGCCTGGAGTAACCGGGGTGCCGTAGAGACCCAGTACTTC.

This sequence joins TRBV5-1 and TRBJ2-1; TRBD2 agrees at 11 bases. Germline CDR1 is SGHRS and CDR2 is YFSETQ. CDR3 length equals 16 residues. The J segment lost 4 bases and the V segment lost 2 bases, leaving 5 bases of the junction unmatched. The DNA of the CDR3 is TGCGCCAGCAGCTTCCTCCTAGCGGGGGGTTACAATGAGCAGTTCTTC. It encodes CASSFLLAGGYNEQFF.

V usage is TRBV14 and J usage is TRBJ1-2; no definite D call. The CDR3 is 13 amino acids. Germline CDR1 reads SGHDN; CDR2 reads FVKESK. V was trimmed by 1 base and J by 5 bases, leaving 8 bases between them. This chain's CDR3 is CASSQGTYYGYTF. The CDR3 region has the DNA TGTGCCAGCAGCCAAGGAACCTATTATGGCTACACCTTC.

The chain employs TRBV12-5 and TRBJ2-7; no reliable D call. The CDR3 sequence is 14 residues long. CDR1 is LGHNT and CDR2 is FRNRAP in the germline V gene. The V end was cut by 1 base, the J end by 5 bases, with 12 bases between. This CDR3 reads CASGLDYPSDEQYF. The CDR3 region has the DNA TGTGCTAGTGGTTTGGACTACCCCTCGGACGAGCAGTACTTC.

This chain connects TRBV28 to TRBJ2-7, with 10 bases fitting TRBD1. Germline V gene data show CDR1 as MDHEN and CDR2 as SYDVKM. The CDR3 extends over 14 amino acids. The J segment lost 2 bases and the V segment lost 6 bases, leaving 4 bases of the junction unmatched. The CDR3: CASRVTGGPYEQYF. Written as DNA, the CDR3 is TGTGCCAGCAGGGTGACAGGGGGCCCCTACGAGCAGTACTTC.

The rearrangement joins TRBV6-5 to TRBJ2-1, with 11 bases matching TRBD2. The CDR3 has 14 amino acids. Trimming cost V 5 bases and J 12 bases; bases outside gene matches: 9. Germline V gene data show CDR1 as MNHEY and CDR2 as SVGAGI. The chain's CDR3 is CASSPSLAGGRQFF. CDR3 sequence (DNA): TGTGCCAGCAGTCCCAGCCTAGCGGGGGGACGGCAGTTCTTC.

The gene calls are TRBV30 and TRBJ2-3, with 9 bases aligning to TRBD2. Trimming took 1 base from V and 0 from J; bases not matched to a gene: 5. Germline loops: CDR1 GTSNPN, CDR2 SVGIG (reference sequence). This CDR3 is built from 16 residues. The DNA of the CDR3 is TGTGCCTGGAGTGACGGGACTAGCCTTAGCACAGATACGCAGTATTTT. Amino acid sequence: CAWSDGTSLSTDTQYF.

The chain employs TRBV5-1 and TRBJ2-5, with D possibly matching TRBD1 (5 bases). Trimming removed 4 bases at V and 5 bases at J, with 21 bases between. Germline V CDR1 and CDR2: SGHRS, YFSETQ. The CDR3 is 16 amino acids. The CDR3 nucleotides are TGCGCCAGCAGCCTCACAAGGGGCAGTTTTTCGGAGACCCAGTACTTC. Translating gives CASSLTRGSFSETQYF.

The chain links TRBV27 to TRBJ2-5, with D possibly matching TRBD1 (8 bases). This CDR3 is built from 14 residues. In germline, CDR1 is MNHEY, CDR2 SMNVEV (reference sequence). Trimming took off 5 bases at V and 3 bases at J, with 13 bases between the two ends. CDR3 bases: TGTGCCAGCAGTCTTACAGGGGGGGAAGAGACCCAGTACTTC. Translated: CASSLTGGEETQYF.

The chain couples TRBV7-6 to TRBJ2-5; 9 nucleotides match TRBD2. The germline gives CDR1 SGHVS, CDR2 FNYEAQ. The CDR3 has 17 amino acids. Losses at the gene ends were 1 base for V and 2 bases for J; bases not matched to a gene: 8. CDR3 in amino acids: CASSLGARAGGQETQYF. CDR3 coding DNA: TGTGCCAGCAGCTTAGGGGCCCGAGCGGGGGGACAAGAGACCCAGTACTTC. The variable domain in full, completed from reference TRBV7-6 and TRBJ2-5, reads GAGVSQSPRYKVTKRGQDVALRCDPISGHVSLYWYRQALGQGPEFLTYFNYEAQQDKSGLPNDRFSAERPEGSISTLTIQRTEQRDSAMYRCASSLGARAGGQETQYFGPGTRLLVL.

CDR3 coding DNA: TGTGCCAGCCATAGACTGGGGGGGGGTGAACAGCCCCAGCATTTT. It is translated as CASHRLGGGEQPQHF. The rearrangement uses TRBV19 and TRBJ1-5, with D maybe TRBD1 (5 bases). The V end lost 9 bases, the J end lost 7 bases, and 22 bases lay between the germline ends. The germline V gene has CDR1 LNHDA and CDR2 SQIVND (reference sequence). This CDR3 has 15 residues.

The chain combines TRBV2 with TRBJ2-1, with D possibly being TRBD2 (5 bases). Trimming left V 11 bases short and J 4 bases short, with 15 bases between. Germline CDR1 and CDR2: SNHLY and FYNNEI. This CDR3 comprises 13 residues. CDR3 residues: CAGSGEAYNEQFF. The CDR3, as DNA: TGTGCCGGGAGTGGCGAAGCTTACAATGAGCAGTTCTTC. Full variable domain (rest looked up from reference TRBV2 and TRBJ2-1): EPEVTQTPSHQVTQMGQEVILRCVPISNHLYFYWYRQILGQKVEFLVSFYNNEISEKSEIFDDQFSVERPDGSNFTLKIRSTKLEDSAMYFCAGSGEAYNEQFFGPGTRLTVL.

The chain uses TRBV12-3 or TRBV12-4 and TRBJ1-6; possible D gene TRBD1, 5 bases. CDR3 length: 13 amino acids. V was cut by 5 bases and J by 7 bases, with 9 bases left in between. The CDR3 DNA reads as TGTGCCAGCAGTCCCGGGGGGAATTCACCCCTCCACTTT. Protein product: CASSPGGNSPLHF.

The chain combines TRBV30 with TRBJ2-1; TRBD2 agrees at 7 bases. With V trimmed by 4 bases and J by 5 bases, 8 bases remained unmatched. Per germline, CDR1 GTSNPN and CDR2 SVGIG (reference sequence). The CDR3 runs 14 residues. This CDR3 reads CAWMGGSLNNEQFF. The CDR3 bases are TGTGCCTGGATGGGCGGGAGCCTCAACAATGAGCAGTTCTTC.

This chain connects TRBV18 to TRBJ1-3, with 8 bases matching TRBD1. CDR1 KGHSH and CDR2 LQKENI come from the germline V gene. Germline trimming cut 0 bases from V and 2 bases from J; bases unmatched to any gene: 0. This CDR3 has 15 residues. CDR3 sequence reads: CASSPPGQAGNTIYF. CDR3 nucleotide sequence: TGTGCCAGCTCACCACCGGGACAGGCTGGAAACACCATATATTTT.

This clone showed up just once. The genes are TRBV9 and TRBJ1-1; D is uncertain. Trimming removed 0 bases from V and 5 bases from J, with 17 bases in between. Germline-derived CDR1 and CDR2 are SGDLS and YYNGEE. CDR3 length equals 16 residues. The CDR3 coding sequence is TGTGCCAGCAGCGTAGGGGTGACACGTCCGCTAACTGAAGCTTTCTTT. Its protein product is CASSVGVTRPLTEAFF.

The rearrangement joins TRBV2 to TRBJ2-1; D not certain. Per germline, CDR1 SNHLY and CDR2 FYNNEI. V was trimmed by 6 bases and J by 0 bases, leaving 12 bases between them. This CDR3 spans 15 amino acids. The DNA of the CDR3 is TGTGCCAGCAGCTCAGACACCAGCTCCTACAATGAGCAGTTCTTC. It is translated as CASSSDTSSYNEQFF. Full variable domain (outside the CDR3, taken from reference TRBV2 and TRBJ2-1): EPEVTQTPSHQVTQMGQEVILRCVPISNHLYFYWYRQILGQKVEFLVSFYNNEISEKSEIFDDQFSVERPDGSNFTLKIRSTKLEDSAMYFCASSSDTSSYNEQFFGPGTRLTVL.

This clone occurred a few times. The chain carries TRBV3-1 (or the pseudogene TRBV3-2) and TRBJ1-1, with D perhaps TRBD1 (6 bases). The V gene lost 5 bases and the J gene lost 1 base, with 20 bases spanning the gap. Germline V gene data show CDR1 as LGHDT and CDR2 as YNNKEL (reference sequence). This CDR3 has 17 residues. CDR3 loop: CASSARTAAWGNTEAFF. The CDR3, as DNA: TGTGCCAGCAGCGCCCGGACAGCCGCATGGGGGAACACTGAAGCTTTCTTT.

The chain joins TRBV30 to TRBJ1-3; maybe TRBD1 (5 bases). CDR3 length: 13 residues. Germline-derived CDR1 and CDR2 are GTSNPN and SVGIG (reference sequence). Trimming shortened V by 5 bases and J by 2 bases, and 10 bases separated the two germline ends. CDR3 DNA sequence: TGTGCCTGGGGTGGGGCAGCTGGAAACACCATATATTTT. Its protein product is CAWGGAAGNTIYF.

V and J are TRBV7-2 and TRBJ1-1; possibly TRBD1 for D (6 bases). Per germline, CDR1 SGHTA and CDR2 FQGNSA. The germline V and J ends were trimmed by 0 bases and 0 bases, with 17 bases remaining between them. This CDR3 has 18 amino acids. The CDR3 coding sequence is TGTGCCAGCAGCTTAGCCTATGGGGGGGCAGTGCTGAACACTGAAGCTTTCTTT. Protein sequence: CASSLAYGGAVLNTEAFF.

This sequence joins TRBV30 and TRBJ1-1; D gene ambiguous. The CDR3 loop spans 12 amino acids. Deletions cut 1 base from V and 2 bases from J, with 5 bases between. CDR1 is GTSNPN and CDR2 is SVGIG in the germline V gene (reference sequence). DNA of the CDR3: TGTGCCTGGAGTGGGGCAAACACTGAAGCTTTCTTT. This codes for CAWSGANTEAFF.